Listed here are 30 T cell receptor beta chains from one sample, sequenced in a study of post-analysis software for immune sequencing data. Study conclusions and caveats: Roughly 5 TRBV segments occurring more often in patients than controls included TRBV5-6, TRBV5-1 and TRBV20-1.

These receptors are not linked to any known antigen. Unique molecular identifiers were built into the TCR beta cDNA libraries. TCRdb fed the PCR reads into MiXCR, producing one record per CDR3 protein. The table has 550,000 to 700,000 distinct CDR3 sequences, 44% seen once; the top ten hold more than 1.5%. What was sequenced was blood. The receptors stem from a girl under 18 with multiple sclerosis.

On this clonotype: The junction and the germline gene differ at one end; a read error may be behind it. This chain uses TRBV10-3 with TRBJ2-2, with D possibly matching TRBD1 (6 bases). Germline V gene lookup returns CDR1 ENHRY and CDR2 SYGVKD. The CDR3 is 17 residues long. CDR3 sequence (DNA): TGTGCCATCAGTGAGTCCGGACAGTCCGCGAACACCGGGGAACTGTTTTTT. It encodes CAISESGQSANTGELFF.

The chain couples TRBV4-1 to TRBJ2-4, with 9 bases aligning to TRBD2. Looked up from germline, CDR1 is MGHRA and CDR2 is YSYEKL. The V and J ends lost 2 bases and 11 bases, in that order; junction bases with no gene match: 7. This CDR3 spans 14 amino acids. CDR3 nucleotide sequence: TGCGCCAGCAGCCAAAGACTAGCGGACCACTTTCAGTACTTC. This encodes CASSQRLADHFQYF.

This clonotype was seen a handful of times. The V gene is TRBV3-1, the J gene TRBJ1-2; 8 bases are shared with TRBD1. Germline CDR1 is LGHDT and CDR2 is YNNKEL (reference sequence). CDR3 length equals 13 residues. The V gene end was trimmed by 6 bases and the J gene end by 8 bases; junction bases not matched to a gene: 8. The CDR3 loop reads CASSLRTGIGYTF. In DNA form, the CDR3 reads TGTGCCAGCAGTTTGAGGACAGGGATAGGCTACACCTTC.

V and J are TRBV7-9 and TRBJ1-1, with TRBD1 matching over 10 bases. This CDR3 is built from 16 residues. Germline V lookup: CDR1 SEHNR, CDR2 FQNEAQ (reference sequence). Trimming took 5 bases from V and 8 from J; bases not matched to a gene: 14. CDR3 nucleotide sequence: TGTGCCAGCAGCCTCCCGGCGGGGACAGGGGACGTGGAAGCTTTCTTT. Translated: CASSLPAGTGDVEAFF. Complete variable domain (other parts from reference TRBV7-9 and TRBJ1-1): DTGVSQNPRHKITKRGQNVTFRCDPISEHNRLYWYRQTLGQGPEFLTYFQNEAQLEKSRLLSDRFSAERPKGSFSTLEIQRTEQGDSAMYLCASSLPAGTGDVEAFFGQGTRLTVV.

This chain uses TRBV20-1 with TRBJ2-1; unclear D gene. This CDR3 is 9 amino acids long. Germline-derived CDR1 and CDR2 are DFQATT and SNEGSKA (reference sequence). Trimming stripped 5 bases from V and 10 bases from J, with 6 bases between. The CDR3 protein is CSAGWEQFF. Written as DNA, the CDR3 is TGCAGTGCTGGGTGGGAGCAGTTCTTC.

The chain carries TRBV20-1 and TRBJ2-1; D is undetermined. Trimming cost V 5 bases and J 6 bases, with 11 bases left between them. CDR1 DFQATT and CDR2 SNEGSKA come from the germline V gene (reference sequence). This CDR3 has 12 amino acids. CDR3 loop: CSASLNLNEQFF. CDR3 bases: TGCAGTGCTTCCCTTAACCTCAATGAGCAGTTCTTC.

This clonotype was detected many times. This chain uses TRBV7-2 with TRBJ2-3; D is undetermined. The CDR3 is made up of 14 amino acids. V lost 1 base and J lost 3, with 8 bases in between. Germline values: CDR1 SGHTA, CDR2 FQGNSA. CDR3 bases: TGTGCCAGCAGCTTAGTATTAACGACAGATACGCAGTATTTT. Protein product: CASSLVLTTDTQYF.

There are a few counts of this clonotype. The rearrangement links TRBV25-1 to TRBJ2-4; D is ambiguous. The V end was cut by 3 bases, the J end by 0 bases, with 9 bases between. This CDR3 has 15 amino acids. Germline V gene sequence: CDR1 MGHDK, CDR2 SYGVNS. CDR3: CASSEAVLAKNIQYF. Written as DNA, the CDR3 is TGTGCCAGCAGTGAGGCGGTGCTAGCCAAAAACATTCAGTACTTC.

This clonotype was picked up a small number of times. The gene calls are TRBV24-1 and TRBJ2-1; D is perhaps TRBD2 (7 bases). Germline V gives CDR1 KGHDR, CDR2 SFDVKD. This CDR3 is built from 16 residues. V lost 9 bases and J 7 bases, leaving 24 bases between the germline ends. CDR3 residues: CATAGDTGRGKNEQFF. CDR3 in DNA: TGTGCCACCGCCGGAGATACAGGGAGGGGGAAAAATGAGCAGTTCTTC.

The genes are TRBV4-1 and TRBJ1-2; D possibly corresponds to TRBD1 (6 bases). The CDR3 is 12 amino acids. CDR1 MGHRA and CDR2 YSYEKL come from the germline V gene. V dropped 3 bases and J dropped 8 bases, with 10 bases sitting between them. Here the CDR3 reads CASSHVRGGYTF. The CDR3 nucleotides are TGCGCCAGCAGCCACGTCAGGGGAGGCTACACCTTC.

The rearrangement links TRBV10-3 to TRBJ1-2; D is perhaps TRBD1 (6 bases). Trimming took off 6 bases at V and 7 bases at J, with 15 bases between the two ends. Per the germline V gene, CDR1 is ENHRY and CDR2 is SYGVKD. CDR3 length equals 13 residues. CDR3 residues: CAISENTGSGYTF. As DNA, the CDR3 is TGTGCCATCAGCGAGAACACAGGGTCTGGCTACACCTTC.

V gene TRBV6-5 combines with J gene TRBJ2-3; 10 bases map to TRBD2. The length of the CDR3 is 16 residues. Trimming cost V 4 bases and J 2 bases; bases outside gene matches: 6. Per germline, CDR1 MNHEY and CDR2 SVGAGI. Written as DNA, the CDR3 is TGTGCCAGCAGTTTGGAGCGGGGGGGCCCCACAGATACGCAGTATTTT. This gives the protein CASSLERGGPTDTQYF.

On this clonotype itself: The junction shows a germline mismatch at one end, possibly a read error. The CDR3 DNA reads as TGTGCTAGCAGCAGCGGGAGGGAGGGGAGCTCCTACAATGAGCAGTTCTTC. Translation: CASSSGREGSSYNEQFF. The chain recombines TRBV7-7 with TRBJ2-1, with 10 bases lining up with TRBD2. From germline, CDR1 is SSHAT and CDR2 FNYEAQ (reference sequence). The CDR3 runs 17 residues.

The V call is TRBV15, the J call TRBJ2-3; D not resolved. Trimming removed 1 base at V and 2 bases at J, with 13 bases between. CDR1 is LNHNV and CDR2 is YYDKDF in the germline V gene (reference sequence). This CDR3 has 16 amino acids. CDR3 coding DNA: TGTGCCACCAGCAGAGGTAGGCCTACCGTCACAGATACGCAGTATTTT. Translating it yields CATSRGRPTVTDTQYF. The variable domain in full, completed from reference TRBV15 and TRBJ2-3, reads DAMVIQNPRYQVTQFGKPVTLSCSQTLNHNVMYWYQQKSSQAPKLLFHYYDKDFNNEADTPDNFQSRRPNTSFCFLDIRSPGLGDTAMYLCATSRGRPTVTDTQYFGPGTRLTVL.

This chain links TRBV12-3 or TRBV12-4 with TRBJ2-5, with TRBD2 identical over 9 bases. Germline trimming cut 7 bases from V and 4 bases from J; bases unmatched to any gene: 7. This CDR3 spans 14 amino acids. This CDR3 is CASTPGLARETQYF. CDR3 nucleotides: TGTGCCAGCACCCCCGGACTAGCGCGAGAGACCCAGTACTTC.

The rearrangement uses TRBV27 and TRBJ2-7; D might be TRBD2 (6 bases). The CDR3 has 15 residues. Germline CDR1 reads MNHEY; CDR2 reads SMNVEV (reference sequence). V dropped 5 bases and J dropped 0 bases, with 14 bases sitting between them. CDR3 bases: TGTGCCAGCAGTCCACATTACGGGAGCTCCTACGAGCAGTACTTC. It codes for CASSPHYGSSYEQYF.

Points on this clonotype: The junction departs from germline at one end; a sequencing error may be responsible. The chain combines TRBV2 with TRBJ2-7; 10 nucleotides align to TRBD1. The end of the DNA is better explained by TRBJ2-5, so the J call may be wrong. The CDR3 runs 15 residues. Per germline, CDR1 SNHLY and CDR2 FYNNEI. CDR3 nucleotides: TGTGCCAGCAGCGAAGGACAGGGGGTAGAGGAGACCCAGTACTTC. It translates to CASSEGQGVEETQYF.

In its sample, this clonotype was seen a few times. This rearrangement joins TRBV12-3 or TRBV12-4 to TRBJ2-7; 12 bases are shared with TRBD2. The CDR3 runs 14 residues. V lost 2 bases and J lost 6; bases outside the gene matches: 2. CDR3 in DNA: TGTGCCAGCAGTTTATCTAGCGGGAGGGCCGAGCAGTACTTC. It codes for CASSLSSGRAEQYF.

Note on this clonotype: The junction does not match germline at one end; this may be a read error. The J gene is TRBJ2-7, the V gene TRBV12-3 or TRBV12-4; 10 bases map to TRBD1. The CDR3 is 15 residues long. The CDR3 loop reads CASSPGTGAIREQYF. As DNA, the CDR3 is TGCGCCAGCAGTCCCGGGACAGGGGCTATACGGGAGCAGTACTTC.

J is TRBJ2-7 and V is TRBV5-1; 9 nucleotides align to TRBD1. Trimming at V came to 5 bases and at J to 4 bases, leaving 10 bases not matched to a gene. Germline V gene sequence: CDR1 SGHRS, CDR2 YFSETQ. The CDR3 is made up of 15 amino acids. The CDR3 DNA reads TGCGCCAGCAGTTTGATCCGGGACAGGGTTTACGAGCAGTACTTC. It yields the protein CASSLIRDRVYEQYF.

As DNA, the CDR3 is TGTGCCATCAGTGAGCCCCCGGATAGCAAATGGACAGATACGCAGTATTTT. Translation: CAISEPPDSKWTDTQYF. V gene TRBV10-3 combines with J gene TRBJ2-3; D is unclear. CDR1 ENHRY and CDR2 SYGVKD come from the germline V gene. This CDR3 has 17 amino acids. Trimming pared 2 bases from V and 3 bases from J, leaving 18 bases between.

The table lists this clonotype with a few counts. The chain uses TRBV6-5 and TRBJ1-2; D gene ambiguous. Germline values: CDR1 MNHEY, CDR2 SVGAGI. Trimming removed 6 bases from V and 1 base from J, with 6 bases in between. CDR3 length: 12 amino acids. CDR3 nucleotides: TGTGCCAGCAGGCATCTTAACTATGGCTACACCTTC. It translates to CASRHLNYGYTF.

V usage is TRBV7-3 and J usage is TRBJ1-2; perhaps TRBD1 as D (6 bases). Germline-derived CDR1 and CDR2 are SGHTA and FQGTGA. CDR3 length equals 13 residues. Trimming pared 5 bases from V and 4 bases from J, leaving 11 bases between. The chain's CDR3 is CASSGTGFYGYTF. Here the CDR3 DNA reads TGTGCCAGCAGCGGTACAGGGTTCTATGGCTACACCTTC.

The V call is TRBV7-8, the J call TRBJ1-1; D uncertain. Germline V gene sequence: CDR1 SGHVS, CDR2 FQNEAQ. The CDR3 is 15 amino acids. V gave up 1 base and J gave up 0 bases, with 9 bases separating them. The CDR3: CASSLEWRMNTEAFF. The CDR3 DNA reads TGTGCCAGCAGCTTAGAGTGGCGGATGAACACTGAAGCTTTCTTT.

A few counts support this clonotype. This chain connects TRBV4-1 to TRBJ2-1; D uncertain. This CDR3 has 18 amino acids. Per germline, CDR1 MGHRA and CDR2 YSYEKL. Trimming cost V 0 bases and J 4 bases, with 19 bases left between them. The CDR3 loop reads CASSQEDVRSLEYNEQFF. The DNA of the CDR3 is TGCGCCAGCAGCCAAGAAGACGTTCGGAGCCTGGAGTACAATGAGCAGTTCTTC.

The sample holds a few counts of this clonotype. The chain recombines TRBV5-1 with TRBJ1-2; D uncertain. Trimming pared 0 bases from V and 3 bases from J, leaving 12 bases between. The germline gives CDR1 SGHRS, CDR2 YFSETQ. The CDR3 is made up of 15 amino acids. The CDR3 reads CASSLVLGKDYGYTF. DNA for the CDR3: TGCGCCAGCAGCTTGGTCCTCGGAAAGGACTATGGCTACACCTTC. Filled out from reference TRBV5-1 and TRBJ1-2, the complete variable domain reads KAGVTQTPRYLIKTRGQQVTLSCSPISGHRSVSWYQQTPGQGLQFLFEYFSETQRNKGNFPGRFSGRQFSNSRSEMNVSTLELGDSALYLCASSLVLGKDYGYTFGSGTRLTVV.

This rearrangement joins TRBV27 to TRBJ1-2, with D maybe TRBD1 (6 bases). Trimming removed 6 bases from V and 6 bases from J, with 17 bases in between. Germline V lookup: CDR1 MNHEY, CDR2 SMNVEV (reference sequence). The CDR3 length is 14 residues. The CDR3 spells CASRRGQFNHGYTF. CDR3 nucleotide sequence: TGTGCCAGCAGGAGGGGACAATTCAATCATGGCTACACCTTC.

This chain connects TRBV5-1 to TRBJ2-4, with TRBD1 matching over 7 bases. The J call could be wrong; TRBJ2-7 is a better fit for the DNA end. The CDR3 extends over 16 amino acids. CDR1 and CDR2 from the germline V gene are SGHRS and YFSETQ. CDR3 protein: CASSSPRQGRDYEQYF. In DNA form, the CDR3 reads TGCGCCAGCAGTTCCCCTCGACAGGGAAGAGACTACGAGCAGTACTTC.

The rearrangement links TRBV20-1 to TRBJ2-5; 10 bases line up with TRBD2. The end of the DNA is better explained by TRBJ2-7, so the J call may be wrong. CDR1 is DFQATT, CDR2 SNEGSKA, per germline (reference sequence). CDR3 length equals 13 residues. The CDR3 DNA follows: TGCAGTGCTTGGACTAGCGGACGCTACGAGCAGTACTTC. It is translated as CSAWTSGRYEQYF.

This clonotype has only a few counts. The V call is TRBV11-2, the J call TRBJ2-3; TRBD1 matches 8 bases. Germline CDR1 is SGHAT and CDR2 is FQNNGV. The CDR3 runs 16 residues. V shed 3 bases, J shed 3 bases, and the junction held 8 bases outside the gene matches. The DNA of the CDR3 is TGTGCCAGCAGCTTTGATAGGCAGGGGGCTACAGATACGCAGTATTTT. This codes for CASSFDRQGATDTQYF. Full variable domain (remainder filled in from reference TRBV11-2 and TRBJ2-3): EAGVAQSPRYKIIEKRQSVAFWCNPISGHATLYWYQQILGQGPKLLIQFQNNGVVDDSQLPKDRFSAERLKGVDSTLKIQPAKLEDSAVYLCASSFDRQGATDTQYFGPGTRLTVL.